The T cell receptor (beta chain) described here comes from a study of T-cell memory formation after mild COVID-19 (dated by TCRdb to about 2021). Concerning the study at large: TCR sequence clusters from the two donors were found to be largely donor specific. In a couple of donors, T-cell clones that expanded and contracted after mild COVID-19 were tracked by sequencing TCRalpha and TCRbeta repertoires over time. Two young, previously healthy adult volunteers made up the cohort, one male and one female.

The table lists this clonotype with a few counts. Its antigen remains unidentified. Base qualities are missing; no much larger clone stands one base away. What the research found in general, with its limitations: Only two mild cases were covered in the study, and larger cohorts including severe cases with pre-infection samples were considered necessary. Whether the second-wave clones peaking on day 37 were SARS-CoV-2 specific was not confirmed. Balanced CD4/CD8 phenotypes were observed for clones contracting from day 15 to 85, whereas a bias towards CD4+ was observed for a second wave of clones expanding from day 15 to 37. The detection of some responding clones in pre-infection memory suggests that pre-existing cross-reactive memory T cells joined the SARS-CoV-2 response. Contracting CD4+ clones turned up mainly in the CM and EM memory subsets, whereas EMRA was where CD8+ clones were enriched.

Sequencing instrument: Illumina NovaSeq 6000. Using 5'RACE with constant-segment primers, TCRalpha and TCRbeta cDNA libraries were constructed, with sample barcodes and unique molecular identifiers added in the process. RNA was extracted from every sample with Trizol reagent. Libraries were amplified in two PCR steps, with a second sample barcode and Illumina TruSeq adapters added in the second step. The libraries were sequenced on an Illumina NovaSeq using 2 x 150 bp paired-end reads. The original pipeline was this. The reads were demultiplexed and collapsed into UMI-guided consensus sequences using migec v1.2.7. With mixcr v2.1.11, UMI consensuses were aligned to TRA and TRB V and J templates and assembled into clonotypes. A clonotype was counted as expanded or contracted only if both edgeR and NoisET called the change significant, with noise models trained on biological replicates. For edgeR calls, a false discovery rate-adjusted p below 0.01 and a log2 fold-change threshold of 1 were applied. As an exploratory analysis of dynamics, max-normalized trajectories of the 1000 most abundant clonotypes were examined by PCA with hierarchical clustering. Separately sequenced CD4+ and CD8+ repertoires were used to assign a CD4 or CD8 phenotype to each responding clone. TCRdb passed the public sequencing reads through fastp at Q25 and MiXCR, retaining productive beta sequences. Rows merge per CDR3 protein into single entries with the most common DNA and genes. The V and J calls and clone size are TCRdb's, not the authors'. For this sample the table gives 150,000 to 200,000 distinct CDR3 sequences, of which roughly 15% were detected only once. The ten largest clones capture over 12% of the sample.

PBMCs were isolated by Ficoll-Paque density gradient centrifugation. The CDR3 contains 17 residues, cysteine and phenylalanine counted. The only DNA kept is the CDR3, 51 bases in frame from the first base. V lost 5 bases and J lost 2 bases; the stretch between them is 19 bases long. The sequence joins TRBV12-3 or TRBV12-4 to TRBJ1-3, with TRBD1 as a weak D call on 5 bases. The receptor comes from an adult woman who had mild COVID-19 (a few samples of this study predate the infection). The sample titles of this study are shuffled in the database, so cell type and time point are left out; the donor was told from shared clones. Sequencing used PBMCs or a T cell subset sorted from them (not recorded which). The sequence in DNA is TGTGCCAGCAGTCCACAGCCCGGGACCATGGCTGGAAACACCATATATTTT. Protein translation: CASSPQPGTMAGNTIYF.